This T cell receptor (beta chain) emerged from a study of blood T cells in healthy people across ages. In the case of this clonotype: The antigen remains unidentified.

Next came a second PCR, run for about 7 to 11 cycles, which used a sample-barcoded 5' primer along with a J-beta primer mix. MiXCR, run by TCRdb on the 5' RACE reads, gives a single entry per CDR3 protein. The data hold about 1.4 million distinct CDR3 sequences, with approximately 60% observed a single time. Study-wide points: Aged donors had fewer naive CD4+ cells and lower diversity than long-lived donors.

Ranging in age from about 6 to 100, the donors were healthy Caucasian individuals from Russia. Each donor gave 9 to 10 milliliters of peripheral blood. This CDR3 has 13 amino acids. CDR1 MNHEY and CDR2 SVGAGI come from the germline V gene. Trimming shortened V by 2 bases and J by 9 bases, and 11 bases separated the two germline ends. The V and J genes are TRBV6-5 and TRBJ2-1; TRBD2 is a possible D gene (6 bases). The sequencing sample was made of blood. The clonotype was recovered from a young man in good health. The CDR3 region has the DNA TGTGCCAGCAGTTACGGGGGGAGGAGTGAGCAGTTCTTC. Protein sequence: CASSYGGRSEQFF.